The source of this TCR beta chain is a study of T cell repertoires in cytomegalovirus infection (dated by TCRdb to the late 2010s). The study in broad terms: Peptide stimulations targeted recently identified HLA-C-restricted CMV epitopes, whose presentation resists viral immunomodulation, together with well-studied HLA-B-restricted epitopes. The HLA type of each donor mattered for the analysis, because public TCR beta signatures pointed to carriage of CMV infection along with the matching HLA type.

General findings and caveats noted by the study authors: In the ex vivo response, HLA-C-restricted CMV-specific TCR beta clonotypes were dominant, and in two of eight donors the single most frequent clonotype came from this HLA-C-restricted group. In both this cohort and an independent cohort of a few hundred donors, the cumulative frequency of public TCR beta family members distinguished carriers of CMV infection plus the relevant HLA type.

The germline V gene specifies SNHLY as CDR1 and FYNNEI as CDR2. The CDR3 measures 15 amino acids from cysteine to phenylalanine. Only the CDR3 portion is preserved as DNA: 45 bases, with reading frame beginning at the first base. The junction carries 12 bases between V and J, which are trimmed by 0 bases and 6 bases respectively. Comments on this clonotype: No antigen is known for it. Base quality data are lacking; no much larger clone is found one base away.

The sample's treatment or condition, from its label and the paper: in vitro stimulation with specific CMV peptide epitopes to enrich CMV-specific T cells. The sample was run on an Illumina HiSeq 1500. Using fastp trimming at Q25 and MiXCR clonotype assembly, TCRdb reanalyzed the public sequencing data and kept in-frame beta chains. CDR3 protein sequences are deduplicated, and each keeps its most common genes and DNA. For this sample there are under 850,000 distinct CDR3 sequences; around 32% appear just once. In total, the top ten clones hold over 15% of the sample. The rearranged chain carries TRBV2 and TRBJ1-5, with the identity of the D gene unclear. Sequenced here: cultured PBMCs, sampled from culture after CMV antigen stimulation. This TCR was sampled from a human donor in good health (CMV status not recorded). Some clones in this sample may be carry-over from other donors' samples. The nucleotide sequence is TGTGCCAGCAGTGAAGCCCGAGTGGGTGGTCAGCCCCAGCATTTT. Its protein product is CASSEARVGGQPQHF. With the rest looked up from the reference TRBV2 and TRBJ1-5 genes rather than sequenced, the full variable domain is EPEVTQTPSHQVTQMGQEVILRCVPISNHLYFYWYRQILGQKVEFLVSFYNNEISEKSEIFDDQFSVERPDGSNFTLKIRSTKLEDSAMYFCASSEARVGGQPQHFGDGTRLSIL.